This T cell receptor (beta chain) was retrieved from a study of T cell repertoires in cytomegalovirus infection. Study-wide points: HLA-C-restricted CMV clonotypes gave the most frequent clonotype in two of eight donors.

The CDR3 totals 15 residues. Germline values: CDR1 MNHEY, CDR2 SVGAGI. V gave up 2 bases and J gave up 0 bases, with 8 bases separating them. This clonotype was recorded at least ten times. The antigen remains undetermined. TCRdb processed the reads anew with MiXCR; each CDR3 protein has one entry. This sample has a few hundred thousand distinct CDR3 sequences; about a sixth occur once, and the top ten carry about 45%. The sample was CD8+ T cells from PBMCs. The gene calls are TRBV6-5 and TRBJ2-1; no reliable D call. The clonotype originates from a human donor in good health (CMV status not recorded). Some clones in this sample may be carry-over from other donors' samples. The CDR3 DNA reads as TGTGCCAGCAGTTACCTAGATAGCTCCTACAATGAGCAGTTCTTC. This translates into CASSYLDSSYNEQFF.